What follows are 27 T cell receptor beta chains derived from one specimen sequenced in a study of early T cells in non-severe SARS-CoV-2 infection. Using its own MiXCR run on the 5' RACE reads, TCRdb lists one record per CDR3 protein. This table has some 91,000 distinct CDR3 sequences, approximately 15% appearing once. Sequenced sample: whole blood. These receptors were collected from an adult who was a healthcare worker with PCR-confirmed SARS-CoV-2 infection or an uninfected control (not recorded which).

This clonotype was seen many times. In nucleotides, the CDR3 is TGTGCCAGCACCACGCCGGGGTCGAACACTGAAGCTTTCTTT. It yields the protein CASTTPGSNTEAFF. V gene TRBV7-9 combines with J gene TRBJ1-1; D uncertain. The CDR3 is 14 residues long. V lost 7 bases and J lost 1, with 13 bases in between. Germline V gene data show CDR1 as SEHNR and CDR2 as FQNEAQ (reference sequence).

This clonotype appeared a few times. The rearrangement joins TRBV9 to TRBJ1-4; D unclear. The CDR3 is 14 residues long. Per germline, CDR1 SGDLS and CDR2 YYNGEE. The V end lost 0 bases, the J end lost 4 bases, and 7 bases lay between the germline ends. CDR3 sequence reads: CASSVGQGNEKLFF. In DNA form, the CDR3 reads TGTGCCAGCAGCGTAGGGCAAGGTAATGAAAAACTGTTTTTT. Full variable domain (missing parts from reference TRBV9 and TRBJ1-4): DSGVTQTPKHLITATGQRVTLRCSPRSGDLSVYWYQQSLDQGLQFLIQYYNGEERAKGNILERFSAQQFPDLHSELNLSSLELGDSALYFCASSVGQGNEKLFFGSGTQLSVL.

The J gene is TRBJ2-7, the V gene TRBV28; 10 bases are shared with TRBD1. The CDR3 sequence is 14 residues long. The germline V gene encodes CDR1 MDHEN and CDR2 SYDVKM. V lost 6 bases, J lost 2 bases, and 4 bases stayed unmatched. The CDR3 DNA sequence: TGTGCCAGCAGCTACGACAGGGGGCCCTACGAGCAGTACTTC. Translated: CASSYDRGPYEQYF.

This clonotype was observed many times. The chain employs TRBV7-9 and TRBJ2-7, with 10 bases identical to TRBD1. The V gene end was trimmed by 1 base and the J gene end by 4 bases; junction bases not matched to a gene: 7. CDR1 is SEHNR and CDR2 is FQNEAQ in the germline V gene (reference sequence). The CDR3 loop spans 16 amino acids. The CDR3 here is CASSLGDRGLSYEQYF. The CDR3 DNA reads as TGTGCCAGCAGCTTAGGGGACAGGGGCCTTTCGTACGAGCAGTACTTC.

CDR3: CASSYGTGIQPFF. The CDR3 nucleotides are TGTGCCAGCAGTTATGGGACAGGAATCCAACCTTTCTTT. The chain employs TRBV27 and TRBJ1-1, with 8 bases lining up with TRBD1. Germline V gives CDR1 MNHEY, CDR2 SMNVEV (reference sequence). The CDR3 is 13 residues long. With V trimmed by 4 bases and J by 12 bases, 10 bases remained unmatched.

Points on this clonotype: No conserved phenylalanine or tryptophan ends this CDR3, so it is likely a read error. This chain uses TRBV7-9 with TRBJ2-7; 8 nucleotides agree with TRBD1. This CDR3 is 14 amino acids long. J gave up 10 bases and V 4 bases, and 12 bases lay outside the gene matches. Germline V gene data show CDR1 as SEHNR and CDR2 as FQNEAQ (reference sequence). CDR3 in amino acids: CASSSPPGQAVQYI. CDR3 nucleotides: TGTGCCAGCAGCTCCCCTCCGGGACAGGCGGTTCAGTACATC.

The chain employs TRBV7-7 and TRBJ2-5, with 12 bases identical to TRBD2. The V and J ends lost 3 bases and 6 bases, in that order; junction bases with no gene match: 5. Per the germline V gene, CDR1 is SSHAT and CDR2 is FNYEAQ (reference sequence). The CDR3 is 15 residues long. The CDR3 DNA sequence: TGTGCCAGCAGCTTGACTAGCGGGAGTTTGCAGACCCAGTACTTC. This translates into CASSLTSGSLQTQYF.

V and J are TRBV29-1 and TRBJ1-1; a possible D gene is TRBD1 (5 bases). Germline values: CDR1 SQVTM, CDR2 ANQGSEA. CDR3 length equals 11 residues. Trimming took 2 bases from V and 7 from J, leaving 8 bases between them. The CDR3 protein is CSVEWGIEAFF. CDR3 DNA: TGCAGCGTTGAATGGGGGATTGAAGCTTTCTTT.

This clonotype was detected a few times. The chain joins TRBV25-1 to TRBJ2-3; maybe TRBD2 (6 bases). The CDR3 sequence is 15 residues long. V was cut by 4 bases and J by 7 bases, with 18 bases left in between. The germline gives CDR1 MGHDK, CDR2 SYGVNS. CDR3 residues: CASSGLAGEVNTQYF. In nucleotides, the CDR3 is TGTGCCAGCAGTGGGCTAGCCGGGGAGGTGAATACGCAGTATTTT.

The sample holds a few counts of this clonotype. V usage is TRBV15 and J usage is TRBJ1-5; D gene uncertain. The CDR3 is made up of 13 amino acids. Germline CDR1 is LNHNV and CDR2 is YYDKDF (reference sequence). Deletions cut 3 bases from V and 4 bases from J, with 7 bases between. CDR3 DNA: TGTGCCACCAGCAGGTCGGATAATCAGCCCCAGCATTTT. Translated, it gives CATSRSDNQPQHF.

This clonotype has at least ten counts. The chain combines TRBV11-2 with TRBJ1-2; tentative D call: TRBD1 (5 bases). The CDR3 has 15 residues. The germline V gene has CDR1 SGHAT and CDR2 FQNNGV. With 4 bases removed from V and 1 base from J, the gap between germline ends came to 13 bases. The DNA for the CDR3 is TGTGCCAGCAGCTCGGGGGATACCCGTAACTATGGCTACACCTTC. The encoded protein is CASSSGDTRNYGYTF.

V and J are TRBV6-1 and TRBJ2-5; TRBD2 aligns across 10 bases. CDR1 and CDR2 from the germline V gene are MNHNS and SASEGT. This CDR3 is built from 15 residues. The ends lost 5 bases at V and 4 bases at J; junction bases unmatched: 7. CDR3 in DNA: TGTGCCAGCAGTCCTAGCGGGAGTGGAGTAGAGACCCAGTACTTC. Protein product: CASSPSGSGVETQYF.

This clonotype has ten or more counts. V gene TRBV20-1 combines with J gene TRBJ2-3, with TRBD2 matching over 8 bases. J was trimmed by 6 bases and V by 6 bases; bases with no gene match: 14. From germline, CDR1 is DFQATT and CDR2 SNEGSKA (reference sequence). The CDR3 has 15 residues. As DNA, the CDR3 is TGCAGTGCCAAGAGGCCCAAAAGCGGGAGTGATACGCAGTATTTT. As protein: CSAKRPKSGSDTQYF.

This clonotype was observed a handful of times. J is TRBJ2-6 and V is TRBV7-9; possibly TRBD1 for D (5 bases). This CDR3 has 13 amino acids. Germline assignment: CDR1 SEHNR and CDR2 FQNEAQ (reference sequence). The V end lost 5 bases, the J end lost 6 bases, and 8 bases lay between the germline ends. CDR3 coding DNA: TGTGCCAGCAGCCGCGGACAGGCCAACGTCCTGACTTTC. Encoded protein: CASSRGQANVLTF.

The chain joins TRBV4-3 to TRBJ2-3; D unclear. Germline values: CDR1 LGHNA, CDR2 YSLEER. The CDR3 extends over 15 amino acids. Trimming took off 1 base at V and 0 bases at J, with 8 bases between the two ends. The CDR3 DNA is TGCGCCAGCAGCCAAGGACTTCGAAGCACAGATACGCAGTATTTT. Its translation is CASSQGLRSTDTQYF.

V gene TRBV12-3 or TRBV12-4 combines with J gene TRBJ2-5; D remains ambiguous. CDR3 length: 14 residues. Trimming stripped 5 bases from V and 5 bases from J, with 15 bases between. The CDR3 DNA is TGTGCCAGCAGTCCATCCCGCGATCGGGAGACCCAGTACTTC. Translation: CASSPSRDRETQYF.

This clonotype was observed many times. The chain employs TRBV15 and TRBJ1-1; D may be TRBD1 (5 bases). This CDR3 has 14 amino acids. Per germline, CDR1 LNHNV and CDR2 YYDKDF (reference sequence). V lost 0 bases and J lost 0, with 5 bases in between. CDR3 residues: CATSRDRVNTEAFF. In nucleotides, the CDR3 is TGTGCCACCAGCAGAGACAGGGTGAACACTGAAGCTTTCTTT.

The genes are TRBV10-1 and TRBJ2-1; D may correspond to TRBD1 or TRBD2 (5 bases each). The CDR3 consists of 14 residues. V lost 1 base and J lost 9, with 13 bases in between. Germline V CDR1 and CDR2: WNHNN, SYGVQD (reference sequence). The CDR3 DNA reads as TGCGCCAGCAGTGAGTTATACGACAGCGGTGAGCAGTTCTTC. This gives the protein CASSELYDSGEQFF.

Only a few counts were recorded for this clonotype. V is TRBV4-3 and J is TRBJ2-1; the D is unclear. V lost 3 bases and J lost 8, with 11 bases in between. This CDR3 is built from 13 residues. CDR1 LGHNA and CDR2 YSLEER come from the germline V gene. The DNA of the CDR3 is TGCGCCAGCAGCCAGAGTTATCTGGATGAGCAGTTCTTC. The encoded protein is CASSQSYLDEQFF.

This clonotype was detected ten times or more. The chain links TRBV18 to TRBJ1-6; 9 nucleotides align to TRBD1. CDR1 is KGHSH, CDR2 LQKENI, per germline. The CDR3 runs 14 residues. With 6 bases clipped from V and 7 bases from J, the junction kept 4 bases outside the gene matches. CDR3 sequence reads: CASSRTGANSPLHF. In DNA, the CDR3 is TGTGCCAGCTCGCGGACAGGGGCCAATTCACCCCTCCACTTT.

V gene TRBV10-2 combines with J gene TRBJ2-7; 12 bases are a match to TRBD2. In germline, CDR1 is WSHSY, CDR2 SAAADI. The CDR3 has 14 residues. V lost 5 bases and J lost 5; bases outside the gene matches: 4. Here the CDR3 DNA reads TGCGCCAGCAGTAAGCGGACTAGCGGGGACGAGCAGTACTTC. Protein: CASSKRTSGDEQYF.

Ten or more counts support this clonotype. This rearrangement joins TRBV12-3 or TRBV12-4 to TRBJ2-5, with unresolved D. The CDR3 runs to 13 residues. Between the trimmed V and J ends, which lost 3 bases and 3 bases, there was a span of 8 bases. In DNA, the CDR3 is TGTGCCAGCAGTTTTGACTTAAAAGAGACCCAGTACTTC. It specifies CASSFDLKETQYF.

This clonotype has a count of ten or more. The chain joins TRBV28 to TRBJ2-7; 7 positions agree with TRBD2. Germline assignment: CDR1 MDHEN and CDR2 SYDVKM. The CDR3 consists of 11 residues. The ends lost 8 bases at V and 10 bases at J; junction bases unmatched: 8. In DNA, the CDR3 is TGTGCCAGCGGCCTAGCGGCTAAACAGTACTTC. Protein: CASGLAAKQYF.

There are a few counts of this clonotype. The chain couples TRBV20-1 to TRBJ2-7, with D maybe TRBD2 (7 bases). The CDR3 totals 14 residues. V lost 6 bases, J lost 3 bases, and 18 bases lay in between. Per the germline V gene, CDR1 is DFQATT and CDR2 is SNEGSKA (reference sequence). For the CDR3, the DNA is TGCAGTGCAGCCCCTGGGGGGGCCAACTACGAGCAGTACTTC. It yields the protein CSAAPGGANYEQYF.

This clonotype came up many times. This chain links TRBV20-1 with TRBJ2-1, with a possible D match to TRBD2 (6 bases). V gave up 3 bases and J gave up 0 bases, with 18 bases separating them. The CDR3 has 17 residues. The germline gives CDR1 DFQATT, CDR2 SNEGSKA (reference sequence). CDR3 coding DNA: TGCAGTGCTAGGGGGGACTTTTCCGTGAGCTCCTACAATGAGCAGTTCTTC. Amino acid sequence: CSARGDFSVSSYNEQFF.

This clonotype has a count of ten or more. The CDR3 spells CASGRQGKGYTF. The CDR3 region has the DNA TGTGCCAGCGGAAGACAGGGCAAAGGCTACACCTTC. V usage is TRBV28 and J usage is TRBJ1-2, with 7 bases fitting TRBD1. The V and J ends lost 8 bases and 8 bases, in that order; junction bases with no gene match: 8. Germline V gene data show CDR1 as MDHEN and CDR2 as SYDVKM. The CDR3 sequence is 12 residues long.

The chain has TRBV20-1 and TRBJ2-7; 7 bases line up with TRBD2. From germline, CDR1 is DFQATT and CDR2 SNEGSKA (reference sequence). The CDR3 totals 14 residues. V lost 3 bases, J lost 5 bases, and 10 bases stayed unmatched. The CDR3 DNA sequence: TGCAGTGCTAGCGGGGGGAGAAGGGACCACGAGCAGTACTTC. Translation: CSASGGRRDHEQYF.